The TCR beta chain described here comes from a study of PD-1 blockade in mismatch repair-deficient tumors. Study overall: All were previously treated, progressing patients with 11 to 13 mismatch repair-deficient cancer types. Study-level findings and limits: Tumor-resident clones, often absent from pretreatment blood, expanded after pembrolizumab and then contracted.

Method: immunoSEQ multiplex PCR; TCRdb's copy keeps in-frame clones and lacks some. The sample includes some 85,000 clones, 65% to 85% of them seen just once. Germline V CDR1 and CDR2: LNHDA, SQIVND (reference sequence). With 1 base removed from V and 10 bases from J, the gap between germline ends came to 17 bases. The CDR3 loop spans 15 amino acids. PCR or immunohistochemistry showed mismatch repair deficiency in every enrolled patient. TCRs were sequenced from a few patients responding to pembrolizumab. As for this clone: Its antigen is undetermined.

Sequencing was performed on peripheral blood, taken 44 weeks after starting pembrolizumab. The TCR comes from an adult with mismatch repair-deficient cancer. The chain employs TRBV19 and TRBJ1-5; D remains ambiguous. The CDR3 nucleotides are TGTGCCAGTAGTATAGGCGTCGGCCCAAGCGAACCCCAGCATTTT. Translation: CASSIGVGPSEPQHF.